Listed here are 10 T cell receptor beta chains from one sample, sequenced in a study of T-cell memory formation after mild COVID-19. TCRdb independently ran MiXCR on the 5' RACE reads; one entry per CDR3 protein. Here the sample spans tens of thousands of distinct CDR3 sequences, about a quarter being singletons. The sample consisted of PBMCs or a T cell subset sorted from them (not recorded which). Source of these receptors: a man between 18 and 29 years old who had mild COVID-19 (a few samples of this study predate the infection). Cell type and time point are not known.

This clonotype has more than one count but fewer than ten. The CDR3 coding sequence is TGTGCCAGCAGTTCTAGCGGGGTGCGGTTCTACAATGAGCAGTTCTTC. The encoded protein is CASSSSGVRFYNEQFF. J is TRBJ2-1 and V is TRBV6-2 or TRBV6-3; TRBD2 matches at 9 bases. The CDR3 loop spans 16 amino acids. The V gene end was trimmed by 4 bases and the J gene end by 3 bases; junction bases not matched to a gene: 7. Germline CDR1 is MNHEY and CDR2 is SVGEGT.

The chain is built from TRBV6-5 and TRBJ1-6, with 9 positions matching TRBD1. Germline V gene lookup returns CDR1 MNHEY and CDR2 SVGAGI. This CDR3 region has 15 residues. Unmatched junction bases numbered 6, after V lost 2 bases and J lost 10 bases. CDR3 sequence: CASSYTGTGHSPLHF. In DNA form, the CDR3 reads TGTGCCAGCAGTTACACCGGGACAGGGCACTCACCCCTCCACTTT.

The chain is built from TRBV6-5 and TRBJ2-7; D possibly matches TRBD1 or TRBD2 (5 bases each). Germline V gene lookup returns CDR1 MNHEY and CDR2 SVGAGI. V dropped 4 bases and J dropped 2 bases, with 18 bases sitting between them. The CDR3 runs to 16 residues. The CDR3 reads CASSLSGPRGTYEQYF. The CDR3, as DNA: TGTGCCAGCAGTTTATCGGGACCGCGAGGCACCTACGAGCAGTACTTC.

The table lists this clonotype with a few counts. V usage is TRBV4-3 and J usage is TRBJ2-5, with 10 bases fitting TRBD2. This CDR3 is built from 17 residues. Per the germline V gene, CDR1 is LGHNA and CDR2 is YSLEER. V dropped 0 bases and J dropped 0; count of bases not matched to a gene: 4. The CDR3 DNA is TGCGCCAGCAGCCAAGACGGACTAGCGGAAAACCAAGAGACCCAGTACTTC. This sequence encodes CASSQDGLAENQETQYF.

V is TRBV27 and J is TRBJ2-3; TRBD1 is a possible D gene (5 bases). The CDR3 totals 13 residues. The germline V gene encodes CDR1 MNHEY and CDR2 SMNVEV (reference sequence). The germline V and J ends were trimmed by 3 bases and 4 bases, with 8 bases remaining between them. The CDR3 bases are TGTGCCAGCAGTTTGGGGCCTGCAGATACGCAGTATTTT. It codes for CASSLGPADTQYF.

This clonotype was recorded a few times. An end of the junction differs from the germline gene, which may be a read error. The gene calls are TRBV29-1 and TRBJ2-2, with D perhaps given as TRBD1 or TRBD2 (5 bases each). Germline loops: CDR1 SQVTM, CDR2 ANQGSEA. There are 12 residues in the CDR3. In DNA form, the CDR3 reads TGCAGAGTTGATGGGGGTACCGGGGAGCTGTTTTTT. The encoded protein is CRVDGGTGELFF.

This CDR3 is CASSLVLAGVNTQYF. The DNA for the CDR3 is TGTGCCAGCAGCTTAGTACTAGCGGGGGTCAATACGCAGTATTTT. This chain connects TRBV7-9 to TRBJ2-3; 11 bases line up with TRBD2. The CDR3 is 15 amino acids. Per the germline V gene, CDR1 is SEHNR and CDR2 is FQNEAQ (reference sequence). Trimming removed 1 base from V and 7 bases from J; junction bases left unmatched: 4.

Only a few counts were recorded for this clonotype. The chain is built from TRBV30 and TRBJ2-7, with TRBD1 matching 10 bases. The CDR3 runs 13 residues. V shed 4 bases, J shed 6 bases, and the junction held 6 bases outside the gene matches. Per germline, CDR1 GTSNPN and CDR2 SVGIG (reference sequence). This CDR3 reads CAWTDRGSSEQYF. The CDR3 region has the DNA TGTGCCTGGACGGACAGGGGGTCGTCCGAGCAGTACTTC.

This clonotype was recorded only once. The rearrangement joins TRBV11-2 to TRBJ2-3; 12 nucleotides agree with TRBD2. The CDR3 length is 16 residues. Trimming at V came to 4 bases and at J to 1 base, leaving 3 bases not matched to a gene. Germline lookup yields CDR1 SGHAT and CDR2 FQNNGV. CDR3: CASSSWTSGGTDTQYF. CDR3 nucleotides: TGTGCCAGCAGCTCCTGGACTAGCGGGGGCACAGATACGCAGTATTTT.

The rearrangement uses TRBV12-3 or TRBV12-4 and TRBJ2-7; D is unresolved. CDR3 size: 11 residues. The V gene lost 4 bases and the J gene lost 3 bases, with 4 bases spanning the gap. The CDR3 loop reads CASSSNYEQYF. The CDR3 nucleotides are TGTGCCAGCAGTTCCAACTACGAGCAGTACTTC.